A single T cell receptor (beta chain) is shown here with its context. Followed longitudinally, the Seattle patients had been enrolled during active infection. In the original analysis: Amplification from reference gene primers served as the basis for estimated nucleated cell counts. Libraries were prepared by immunoSEQ multiplex PCR; TCRdb keeps only in-frame clonotypes and omits some of them. From that table come the V and J calls and clone size; the DNA was used to work out D and trimming. The sample includes roughly 220,000 clones, 80% to 85% of them seen just once. This sample is drawn from a study of blood T cell repertoires in COVID-19. Study-level background: Collection of acute and convalescent COVID-19 samples took place in the United States, Italy and Spain. The cDNA or gDNA used as material had been derived from T cells, B-cell-depleted T cells, or PBMCs.

This clonotype originated in a woman at least 80 years old with COVID-19, enrolled during active disease. Sequencing input: peripheral blood.

The CDR3 is CASSNRVANQPQHF. In DNA form, the CDR3 reads TGTGCCAGCAGTAACAGGGTAGCCAATCAGCCCCAGCATTTT. The chain uses TRBV27 and TRBJ1-5; perhaps TRBD1 as D (6 bases). CDR1 is MNHEY and CDR2 is SMNVEV in the germline V gene (reference sequence). The CDR3 sequence is 14 residues long. Trimming cost V 5 bases and J 3 bases, with 11 bases left between them.